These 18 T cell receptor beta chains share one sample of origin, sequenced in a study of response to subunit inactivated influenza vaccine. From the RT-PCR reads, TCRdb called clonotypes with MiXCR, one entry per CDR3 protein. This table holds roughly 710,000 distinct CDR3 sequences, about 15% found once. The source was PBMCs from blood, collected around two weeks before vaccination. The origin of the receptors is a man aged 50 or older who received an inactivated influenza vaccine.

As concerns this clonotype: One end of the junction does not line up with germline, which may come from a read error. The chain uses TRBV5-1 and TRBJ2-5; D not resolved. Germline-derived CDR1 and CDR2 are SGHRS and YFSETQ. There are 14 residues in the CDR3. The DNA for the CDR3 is TGCGCCAGCAGATTGGTAGGCTACCAAGAGACCCAGTACTTC. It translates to CASRLVGYQETQYF. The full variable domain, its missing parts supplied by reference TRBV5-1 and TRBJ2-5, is KAGVTQTPRYLIKTRGQQVTLSCSPISGHRSVSWYQQTPGQGLQFLFEYFSETQRNKGNFPGRFSGRQFSNSRSEMNVSTLELGDSALYLCASRLVGYQETQYFGPGTRLLVL.

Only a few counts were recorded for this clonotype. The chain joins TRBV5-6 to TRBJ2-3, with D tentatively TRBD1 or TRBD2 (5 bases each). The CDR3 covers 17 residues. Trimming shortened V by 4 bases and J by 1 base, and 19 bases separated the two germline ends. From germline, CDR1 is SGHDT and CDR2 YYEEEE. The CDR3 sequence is CASSVGLSGPGTDTQYF. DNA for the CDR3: TGTGCCAGCAGCGTTGGCCTTTCGGGGCCCGGCACAGATACGCAGTATTTT.

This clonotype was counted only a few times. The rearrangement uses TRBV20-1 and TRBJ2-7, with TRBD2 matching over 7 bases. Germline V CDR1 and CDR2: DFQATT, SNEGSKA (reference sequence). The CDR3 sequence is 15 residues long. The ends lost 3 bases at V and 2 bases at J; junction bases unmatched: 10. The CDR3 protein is CSASPPAGSTYEQYF. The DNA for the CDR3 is TGCAGTGCTAGCCCCCCAGCGGGGTCTACCTACGAGCAGTACTTC.

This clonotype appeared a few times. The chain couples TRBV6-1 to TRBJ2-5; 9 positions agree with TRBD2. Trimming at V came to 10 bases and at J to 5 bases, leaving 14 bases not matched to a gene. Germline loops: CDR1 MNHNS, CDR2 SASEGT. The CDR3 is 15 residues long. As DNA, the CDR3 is TGTGCCACCCGGCGGGGGGGCCTCGGAGCGGAGACCCAGTACTTC. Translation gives CATRRGGLGAETQYF.

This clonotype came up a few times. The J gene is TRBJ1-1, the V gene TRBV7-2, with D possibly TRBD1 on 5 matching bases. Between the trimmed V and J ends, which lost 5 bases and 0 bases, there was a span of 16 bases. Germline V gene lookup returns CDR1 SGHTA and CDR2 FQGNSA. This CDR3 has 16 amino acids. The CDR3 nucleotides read TGTGCCAGCAGCGAGCAGGGAATGAGGGTGAACACTGAAGCTTTCTTT. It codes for CASSEQGMRVNTEAFF.

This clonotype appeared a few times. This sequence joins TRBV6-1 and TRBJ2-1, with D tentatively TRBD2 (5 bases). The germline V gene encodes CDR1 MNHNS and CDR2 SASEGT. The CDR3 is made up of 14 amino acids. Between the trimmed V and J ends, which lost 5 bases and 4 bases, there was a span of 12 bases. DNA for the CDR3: TGTGCCAGCAGTAGCGGAAACACTTACAATGAGCAGTTCTTC. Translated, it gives CASSSGNTYNEQFF.

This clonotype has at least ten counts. The CDR3, as DNA: TGTGCCAGCAGCGGCCCCCGGGACAGATCCTACAATGAGCAGTTCTTC. It codes for CASSGPRDRSYNEQFF. The chain recombines TRBV9 with TRBJ2-1, with 7 bases fitting TRBD1. Germline V gene sequence: CDR1 SGDLS, CDR2 YYNGEE. There are 16 residues in the CDR3. V gave up 3 bases and J gave up 1 base; unmatched junction bases: 7.

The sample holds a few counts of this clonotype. The CDR3 loop is CASSYSRGNTDTQYF. CDR3 coding DNA: TGTGCCAGCAGTTACTCGCGCGGGAACACAGATACGCAGTATTTT. The chain is built from TRBV6-5 and TRBJ2-3, with TRBD2 as a possible D gene (6 bases). Trimming took off 0 bases at V and 2 bases at J, with 9 bases between the two ends. CDR3 length: 15 residues. Germline V gene sequence: CDR1 MNHEY, CDR2 SVGAGI.

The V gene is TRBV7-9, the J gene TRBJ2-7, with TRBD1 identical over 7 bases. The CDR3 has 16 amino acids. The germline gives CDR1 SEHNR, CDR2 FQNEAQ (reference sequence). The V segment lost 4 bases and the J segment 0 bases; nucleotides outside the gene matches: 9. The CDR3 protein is CASSSPGQKSSYEQYF. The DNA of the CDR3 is TGTGCCAGCAGCTCTCCGGGACAGAAGAGCTCCTACGAGCAGTACTTC.

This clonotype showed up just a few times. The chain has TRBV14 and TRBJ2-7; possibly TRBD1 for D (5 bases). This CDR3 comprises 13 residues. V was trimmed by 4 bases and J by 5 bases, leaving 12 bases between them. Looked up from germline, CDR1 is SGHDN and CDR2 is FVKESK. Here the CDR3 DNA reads TGTGCCAGCAGCCTTTTAGGGGTCAACGAGCAGTACTTC. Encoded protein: CASSLLGVNEQYF.

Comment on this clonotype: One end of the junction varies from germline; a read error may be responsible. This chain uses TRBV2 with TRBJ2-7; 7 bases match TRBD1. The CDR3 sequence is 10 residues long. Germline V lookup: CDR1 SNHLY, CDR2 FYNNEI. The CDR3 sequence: CASGIGTVNF. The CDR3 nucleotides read TGTGCCAGCGGTATCGGGACAGTGAACTTC.

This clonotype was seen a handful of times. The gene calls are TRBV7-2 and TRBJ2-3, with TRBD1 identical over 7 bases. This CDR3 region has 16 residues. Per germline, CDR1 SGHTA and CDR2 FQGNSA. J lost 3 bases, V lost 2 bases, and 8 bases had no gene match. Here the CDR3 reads CASSLISAGGTDTQYF. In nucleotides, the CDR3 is TGTGCCAGCAGCTTAATATCTGCAGGGGGTACAGATACGCAGTATTTT.

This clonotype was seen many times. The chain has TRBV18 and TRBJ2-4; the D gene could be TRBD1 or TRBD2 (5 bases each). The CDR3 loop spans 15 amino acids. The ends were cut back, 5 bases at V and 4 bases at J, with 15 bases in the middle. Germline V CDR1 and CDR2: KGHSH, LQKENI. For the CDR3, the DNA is TGTGCCAGCTCAAGGGACGGCTCTCCAAAAAACATTCAGTACTTC. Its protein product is CASSRDGSPKNIQYF.

CDR3 coding DNA: TGTGCCAGCAGCCAAACAGGGTTGTCCTACGAGCAGTACTTC. It encodes CASSQTGLSYEQYF. The chain links TRBV3-1 to TRBJ2-7, with D possibly matching TRBD1 (6 bases). The length of the CDR3 is 14 residues. Germline V CDR1 and CDR2: LGHDT, YNNKEL (reference sequence). The V and J ends lost 2 bases and 1 base respectively, with 9 bases between them.

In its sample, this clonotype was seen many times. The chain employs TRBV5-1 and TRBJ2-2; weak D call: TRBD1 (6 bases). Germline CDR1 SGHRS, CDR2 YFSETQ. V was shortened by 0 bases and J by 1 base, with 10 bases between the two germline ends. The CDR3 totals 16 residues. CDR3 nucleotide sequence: TGCGCCAGCAGCTTGGCGTCAGGGGTGAACACCGGGGAGCTGTTTTTT. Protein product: CASSLASGVNTGELFF.

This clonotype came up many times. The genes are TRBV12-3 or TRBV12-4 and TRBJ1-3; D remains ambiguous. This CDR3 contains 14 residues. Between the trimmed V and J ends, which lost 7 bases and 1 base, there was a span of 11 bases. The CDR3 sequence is CASNPDPSGNTIYF. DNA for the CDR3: TGTGCCAGCAACCCGGATCCATCTGGAAACACCATATATTTT.

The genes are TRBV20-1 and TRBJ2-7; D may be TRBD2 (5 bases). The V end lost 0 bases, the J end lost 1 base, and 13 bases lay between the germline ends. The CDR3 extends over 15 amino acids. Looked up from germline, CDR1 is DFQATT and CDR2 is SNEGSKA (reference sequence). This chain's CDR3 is CSAREADSFSYEQYF. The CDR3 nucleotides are TGCAGTGCTAGAGAGGCGGACTCCTTTTCCTACGAGCAGTACTTC.

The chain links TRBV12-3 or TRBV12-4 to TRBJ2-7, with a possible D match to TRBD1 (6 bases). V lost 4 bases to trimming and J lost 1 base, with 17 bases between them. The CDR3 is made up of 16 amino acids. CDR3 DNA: TGTGCCAGCAGTTCGCGACAGGATTCCAAATCCTACGAGCAGTACTTC. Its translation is CASSSRQDSKSYEQYF.